Listed here is a single TCR beta chain. Its antigen is still unknown. This sample is drawn from a study of naive and memory T cell subsets. Findings and caveats of the study: Potentially, T cell activation and differentiation skew this RNA-based measurement.

Four PCR rounds used nested alpha and beta constant region primers plus the SP2 primer. For blood and skin samples, reverse transcription used TCR alpha and beta constant primers. TCRdb reprocessed the 5' RACE reads with MiXCR, giving one entry per CDR3 protein. This repertoire shows around 30,000 distinct CDR3 sequences, over 15% found once; its top ten account for roughly 2.6%. The germline CDR1 and CDR2 sequences are SGHTA and FQGTGA. Trimming shortened V by 1 base and J by 6 bases, and 8 bases separated the two germline ends. The CDR3 is 13 residues long. The library had UMIs added by 3' ligation of an oligonucleotide to TCR cDNA. Adult healthy volunteers gave 2.5 ml peripheral blood for whole-blood RNA. Reverse transcription used DNase-treated unsorted total RNA, aiming for roughly 1 to 1000 ng.

V gene TRBV7-3 combines with J gene TRBJ2-3; no definite D call. This clonotype was obtained from a female donor in good health. Written as DNA, the CDR3 is TGTGCCAGCAGCTTAAATCTAGGGGATACGCAGTATTTT. This translates into CASSLNLGDTQYF.